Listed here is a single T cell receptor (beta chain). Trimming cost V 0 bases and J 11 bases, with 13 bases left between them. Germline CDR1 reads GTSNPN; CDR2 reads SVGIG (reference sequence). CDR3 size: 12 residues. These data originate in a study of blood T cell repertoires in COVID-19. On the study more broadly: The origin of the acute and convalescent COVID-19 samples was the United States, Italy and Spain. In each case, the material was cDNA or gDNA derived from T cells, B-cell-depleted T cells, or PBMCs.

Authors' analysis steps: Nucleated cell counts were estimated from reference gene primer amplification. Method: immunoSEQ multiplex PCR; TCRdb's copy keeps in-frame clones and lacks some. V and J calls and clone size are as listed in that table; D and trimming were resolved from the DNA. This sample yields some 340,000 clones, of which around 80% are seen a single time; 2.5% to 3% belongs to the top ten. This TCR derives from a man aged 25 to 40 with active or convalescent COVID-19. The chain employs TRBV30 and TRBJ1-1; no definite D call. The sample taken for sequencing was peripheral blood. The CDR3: CAWSVRENEAFF. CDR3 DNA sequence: TGTGCCTGGAGTGTACGGGAGAATGAGGCTTTCTTT.